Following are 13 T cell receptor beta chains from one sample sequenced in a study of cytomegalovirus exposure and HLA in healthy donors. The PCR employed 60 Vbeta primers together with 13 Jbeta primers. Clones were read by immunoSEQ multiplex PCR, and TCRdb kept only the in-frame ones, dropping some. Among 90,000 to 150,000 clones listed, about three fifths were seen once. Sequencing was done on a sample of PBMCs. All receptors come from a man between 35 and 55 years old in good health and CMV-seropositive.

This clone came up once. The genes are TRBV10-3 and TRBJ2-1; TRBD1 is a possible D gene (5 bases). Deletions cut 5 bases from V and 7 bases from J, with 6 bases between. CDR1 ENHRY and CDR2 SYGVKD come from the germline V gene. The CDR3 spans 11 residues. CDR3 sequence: CAISNRNEQFF. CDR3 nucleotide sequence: TGTGCCATCAGTAACAGGAATGAGCAGTTCTTC.

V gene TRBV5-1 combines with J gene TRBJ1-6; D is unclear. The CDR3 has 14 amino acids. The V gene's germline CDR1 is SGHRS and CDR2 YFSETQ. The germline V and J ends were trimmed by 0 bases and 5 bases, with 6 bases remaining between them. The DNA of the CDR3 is TGCGCCAGCAGCTTGGCCTTTAATAATTCACCCCTCCACTTT. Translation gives CASSLAFNNSPLHF.

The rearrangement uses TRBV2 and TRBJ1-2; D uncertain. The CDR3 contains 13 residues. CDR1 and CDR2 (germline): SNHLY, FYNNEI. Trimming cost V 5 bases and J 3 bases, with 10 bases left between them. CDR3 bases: TGTGCCAGCAGTAATGAGGCGTACTATGGCTACACCTTC. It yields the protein CASSNEAYYGYTF.

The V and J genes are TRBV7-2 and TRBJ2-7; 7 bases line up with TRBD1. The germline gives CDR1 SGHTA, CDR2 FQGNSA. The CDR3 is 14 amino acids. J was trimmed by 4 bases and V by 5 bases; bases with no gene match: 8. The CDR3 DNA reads TGTGCCAGCAGCCAGACAGGGATCGGATACGAGCAGTACTTC. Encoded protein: CASSQTGIGYEQYF. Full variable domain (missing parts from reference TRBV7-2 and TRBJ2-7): GAGVSQSPSNKVTEKGKDVELRCDPISGHTALYWYRQSLGQGLEFLIYFQGNSAPDKSGLPSDRFSAERTGGSVSTLTIQRTQQEDSAVYLCASSQTGIGYEQYFGPGTRLTVT.

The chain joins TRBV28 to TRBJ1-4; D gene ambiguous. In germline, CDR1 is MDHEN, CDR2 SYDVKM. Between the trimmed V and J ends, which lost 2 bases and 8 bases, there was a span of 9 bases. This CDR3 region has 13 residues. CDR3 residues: CASSLGHTEKLFF. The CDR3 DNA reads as TGTGCCAGCAGTTTAGGGCACACAGAAAAACTGTTTTTT. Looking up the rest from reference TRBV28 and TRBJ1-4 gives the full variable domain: DVKVTQSSRYLVKRTGEKVFLECVQDMDHENMFWYRQDPGLGLRLIYFSYDVKMKEKGDIPEGYSVSREKKERFSLILESASTNQTSMYLCASSLGHTEKLFFGSGTQLSVL.

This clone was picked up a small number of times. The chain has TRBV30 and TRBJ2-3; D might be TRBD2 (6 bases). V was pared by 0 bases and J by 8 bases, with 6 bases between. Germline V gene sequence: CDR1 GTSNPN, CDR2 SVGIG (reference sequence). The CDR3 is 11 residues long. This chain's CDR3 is CAWSVGGTQYF. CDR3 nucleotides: TGTGCCTGGAGTGTCGGGGGTACGCAGTATTTT. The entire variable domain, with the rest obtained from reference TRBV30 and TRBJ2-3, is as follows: SQTIHQWPATLVQPVGSPLSLECTVEGTSNPNLYWYRQAAGRGLQLLFYSVGIGQISSEVPQNLSASRPQDRQFILSSKKLLLSDSGFYLCAWSVGGTQYFGPGTRLTVL.

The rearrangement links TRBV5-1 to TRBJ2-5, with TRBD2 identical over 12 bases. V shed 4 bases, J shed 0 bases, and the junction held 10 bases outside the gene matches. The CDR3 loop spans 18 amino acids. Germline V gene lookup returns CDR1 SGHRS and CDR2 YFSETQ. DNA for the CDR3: TGCGCCAGCAGCCTCCCGACTAGCGGGGGCCGGTACCAAGAGACCCAGTACTTC. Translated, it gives CASSLPTSGGRYQETQYF. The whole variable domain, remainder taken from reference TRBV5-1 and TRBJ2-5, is KAGVTQTPRYLIKTRGQQVTLSCSPISGHRSVSWYQQTPGQGLQFLFEYFSETQRNKGNFPGRFSGRQFSNSRSEMNVSTLELGDSALYLCASSLPTSGGRYQETQYFGPGTRLLVL.

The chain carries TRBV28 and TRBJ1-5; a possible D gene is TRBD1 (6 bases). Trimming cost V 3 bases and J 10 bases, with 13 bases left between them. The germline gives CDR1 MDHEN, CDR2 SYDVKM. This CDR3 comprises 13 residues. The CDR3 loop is CASSFGQPLPQHF. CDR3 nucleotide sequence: TGTGCCAGCAGTTTCGGACAGCCACTTCCCCAGCATTTT.

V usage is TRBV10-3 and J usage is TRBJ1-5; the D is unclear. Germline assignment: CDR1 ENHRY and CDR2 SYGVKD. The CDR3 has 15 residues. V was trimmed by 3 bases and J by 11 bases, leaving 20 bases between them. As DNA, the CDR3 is TGTGCCATCAGTGAATCCGGGATGTGGGATCGGGCCCAGCATTTT. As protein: CAISESGMWDRAQHF.

CDR3 residues: CASRPGLAGGYEQYF. CDR3 in DNA: TGTGCCAGCAGACCGGGACTAGCGGGGGGCTACGAGCAGTACTTC. This chain links TRBV7-9 with TRBJ2-7; 15 bases align to TRBD2. Germline V lookup: CDR1 SEHNR, CDR2 FQNEAQ (reference sequence). The CDR3 is 15 residues long. With V trimmed by 6 bases and J by 3 bases, 3 bases remained unmatched.

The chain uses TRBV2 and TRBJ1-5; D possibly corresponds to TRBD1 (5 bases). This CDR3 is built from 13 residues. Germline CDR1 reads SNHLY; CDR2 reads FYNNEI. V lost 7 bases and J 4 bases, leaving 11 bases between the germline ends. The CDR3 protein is CASKVAGNQPQHF. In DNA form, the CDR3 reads TGTGCCAGCAAAGTGGCAGGGAATCAGCCCCAGCATTTT.

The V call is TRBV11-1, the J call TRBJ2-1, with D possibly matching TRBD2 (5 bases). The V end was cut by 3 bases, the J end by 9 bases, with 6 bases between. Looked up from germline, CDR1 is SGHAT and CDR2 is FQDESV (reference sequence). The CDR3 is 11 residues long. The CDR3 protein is CASSFRGEQFF. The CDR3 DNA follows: TGTGCCAGCAGCTTCCGGGGTGAGCAGTTCTTC.

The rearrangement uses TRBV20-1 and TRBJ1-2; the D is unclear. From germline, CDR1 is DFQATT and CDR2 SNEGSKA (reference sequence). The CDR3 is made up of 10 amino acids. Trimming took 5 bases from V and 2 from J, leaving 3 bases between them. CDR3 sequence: CSAANYGYTF. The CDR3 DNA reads TGCAGTGCTGCGAACTATGGCTACACCTTC.